This T cell receptor (beta chain) is from a study of vaccination effects on CD4 cells after COVID-19. Study-wide context: A median of 72 days separated the second dose and sampling.

Produced via immunoSEQ multiplex PCR; TCRdb's table is partial and in-frame only. Among 15,000 or so clones listed, under 70% were seen once. In this sample, this clone turned up a few times. What it recognizes is unknown. V was trimmed by 6 bases and J by 0 bases, leaving 11 bases between them. The CDR3 sequence is 14 residues long. Germline V gene lookup returns CDR1 MGHRA and CDR2 YSYEKL. Viral peptide pools were used in the ViraFEST assay to expand antigen-specific CD4+ T cells, and sequencing came afterward. The culture ran for approximately 10 days, and then CD4+ T cells were isolated. Two-dose BNT162b2 or mRNA-1273 vaccination was given to participants. Wells each received over 1.5 million PBMC, cultured with approximately 9.1 IU/ml IL-2 and about 9 ug/ml peptides. The study, taken as a whole, reports: Healthy vaccinees' vaccine-induced clones included only 1 of 255 that recognized common cold coronaviruses. Whether induced by infection or by vaccine, clones showed marked clonal contraction late after vaccination.

The rearrangement joins TRBV4-1 to TRBJ1-1; TRBD1 might be the D (5 bases). This TCR was sampled from a human donor who received a COVID-19 vaccine. The sample here was CD4+ T cells from PBMCs cultured with SARS-CoV-2 spike peptides, taken after COVID-19 vaccination. For the CDR3, the DNA is TGCGCCAGCAGGGGACGGACGGTGAACACTGAAGCTTTCTTT. The encoded protein is CASRGRTVNTEAFF.